These 26 T cell receptor beta chains share one sample of origin, sequenced in a study of PD-1 blockade in classical Hodgkin lymphoma. All the patients suffered relapse after autologous stem cell transplantation, and brentuximab vedotin exposure differed. Libraries were prepared by immunoSEQ multiplex PCR; TCRdb keeps only in-frame clonotypes and omits some of them. The sample holds more than 10,000 clones, 65% to 90% seen once. Sequencing was performed on peripheral blood mononuclear cells (PBMCs), taken at baseline. The receptor set was obtained from a human donor with classical Hodgkin lymphoma.

The CDR3 loop reads CASRSGQRTGELFF. In DNA, the CDR3 is TGTGCCAGCAGGTCGGGACAGCGCACCGGGGAGCTGTTTTTT. This chain uses TRBV28 with TRBJ2-2, with 7 bases lining up with TRBD1. The V and J ends lost 6 bases and 4 bases, in that order; junction bases with no gene match: 5. The CDR3 contains 14 residues. Per germline, CDR1 MDHEN and CDR2 SYDVKM. Together with reference TRBV28 and TRBJ2-2, the CDR3 gives the full variable domain: DVKVTQSSRYLVKRTGEKVFLECVQDMDHENMFWYRQDPGLGLRLIYFSYDVKMKEKGDIPEGYSVSREKKERFSLILESASTNQTSMYLCASRSGQRTGELFFGEGSRLTVL.

The chain uses TRBV5-4 and TRBJ2-1; 10 nucleotides agree with TRBD2. The trim removed 2 bases at V and 2 bases at J, leaving 4 bases unmatched. Per germline, CDR1 SGHNT and CDR2 YYREEE (reference sequence). This CDR3 contains 16 residues. The CDR3 DNA follows: TGTGCCAGCAGCTTCCCTAGCGGGAGTCCCTACAATGAGCAGTTCTTC. Amino acids: CASSFPSGSPYNEQFF. The entire variable domain, with the rest obtained from reference TRBV5-4 and TRBJ2-1, is as follows: ETGVTQSPTHLIKTRGQQVTLRCSSQSGHNTVSWYQQALGQGPQFIFQYYREEENGRGNFPPRFSGLQFPNYSSELNVNALELDDSALYLCASSFPSGSPYNEQFFGPGTRLTVL.

The chain is built from TRBV28 and TRBJ2-3; 14 positions agree with TRBD2. This CDR3 comprises 20 residues. V shed 3 bases, J shed 1 base, and the junction held 12 bases outside the gene matches. Germline CDR1 is MDHEN and CDR2 is SYDVKM. The chain's CDR3 is CASSFETSGRANRGTDTQYF. The DNA for the CDR3 is TGTGCCAGCAGTTTCGAGACTAGCGGGAGGGCCAATCGAGGCACAGATACGCAGTATTTT.

The genes are TRBV19 and TRBJ2-1; TRBD2 might be the D (6 bases). Trimming cost V 6 bases and J 15 bases, with 18 bases left between them. The CDR3 loop spans 12 amino acids. CDR1 and CDR2 from the germline V gene are LNHDA and SQIVND (reference sequence). The CDR3 sequence: CASSPGGGKPFF. Here the CDR3 DNA reads TGTGCCAGTAGCCCCGGCGGCGGGAAACCGTTCTTC.

The chain is built from TRBV7-6 and TRBJ2-7; maybe TRBD2 (6 bases). The CDR3 has 13 residues. Germline CDR1 SGHVS, CDR2 FNYEAQ. The V and J ends lost 2 bases and 5 bases respectively, with 10 bases between them. The CDR3 DNA is TGTGCCAGCAGCTTATACGGGAGCGACGAGCAGTACTTC. Amino acid sequence: CASSLYGSDEQYF.

This CDR3 reads CASSDTRRVGMNTEAFF. As DNA, the CDR3 is TGTGCCAGCAGCGACACGCGGAGGGTGGGAATGAACACTGAAGCTTTCTTT. The V and J genes are TRBV7-8 and TRBJ1-1, with D unresolved. CDR1 is SGHVS and CDR2 is FQNEAQ in the germline V gene. Trimming took off 5 bases at V and 0 bases at J, with 19 bases between the two ends. The CDR3 consists of 17 residues. Filled out from reference TRBV7-8 and TRBJ1-1, the complete variable domain reads GAGVSQSPRYKVAKRGQDVALRCDPISGHVSLFWYQQALGQGPEFLTYFQNEAQLDKSGLPSDRFFAERPEGSVSTLKIQRTQQEDSAVYLCASSDTRRVGMNTEAFFGQGTRLTVV.

The CDR3 region is CASSLARSSYEQYF. CDR3 sequence (DNA): TGTGCCAGCAGCTTAGCCCGGAGCTCCTACGAGCAGTACTTC. This chain joins TRBV7-2 and TRBJ2-7; D is ambiguous. Trimming took off 0 bases at V and 0 bases at J, with 6 bases between the two ends. This CDR3 contains 14 residues. Germline loops: CDR1 SGHTA, CDR2 FQGNSA. Drawing the rest from reference TRBV7-2 and TRBJ2-7, the complete variable domain is GAGVSQSPSNKVTEKGKDVELRCDPISGHTALYWYRQSLGQGLEFLIYFQGNSAPDKSGLPSDRFSAERTGGSVSTLTIQRTQQEDSAVYLCASSLARSSYEQYFGPGTRLTVT.

This clone is medium-sized within its sample. The chain links TRBV28 to TRBJ1-5; possible D gene TRBD1, 5 bases. The CDR3 runs 14 residues. The germline V and J ends were trimmed by 4 bases and 1 base, with 8 bases remaining between them. Germline-derived CDR1 and CDR2 are MDHEN and SYDVKM. The CDR3 bases are TGTGCCAGCAGTTCTGGGACCAGCAATCAGCCCCAGCATTTT. It specifies CASSSGTSNQPQHF.

The chain uses TRBV14 and TRBJ2-3, with TRBD1 identical over 7 bases. V lost 6 bases and J lost 4; bases outside the gene matches: 7. CDR1 SGHDN and CDR2 FVKESK come from the germline V gene. The CDR3 contains 14 residues. CDR3: CASSPDRVPDTQYF. CDR3 sequence (DNA): TGTGCCAGCAGTCCCGACAGGGTCCCAGATACGCAGTATTTT.

The CDR3 region is CAISESQDRNQPQHF. The CDR3 bases are TGTGCCATCAGTGAGTCCCAGGATCGCAATCAGCCCCAGCATTTT. The chain uses TRBV10-3 and TRBJ1-5; D unresolved. The CDR3 runs to 15 residues. The V end lost 0 bases, the J end lost 2 bases, and 8 bases lay between the germline ends. The germline V gene has CDR1 ENHRY and CDR2 SYGVKD.

V gene TRBV14 combines with J gene TRBJ2-7; 7 nucleotides match TRBD1. Losses at the gene ends were 4 bases for V and 6 bases for J; bases not matched to a gene: 12. This CDR3 contains 15 residues. Germline CDR1 SGHDN, CDR2 FVKESK. This CDR3 is CASSRGQATNAEQYF. The CDR3 DNA follows: TGTGCCAGCAGCCGCGGACAGGCTACTAACGCCGAGCAGTACTTC.

The rearrangement joins TRBV9 to TRBJ2-1, with D possibly being TRBD2 (7 bases). The CDR3 length is 13 residues. CDR1 and CDR2 from the germline V gene are SGDLS and YYNGEE. V was cut by 4 bases and J by 5 bases, with 10 bases left in between. DNA of the CDR3: TGTGCCAGCAGCTCGGGGGGCCACAATGAGCAGTTCTTC. It yields the protein CASSSGGHNEQFF.

This chain joins TRBV27 and TRBJ1-2; 7 bases line up with TRBD1. J was trimmed by 5 bases and V by 0 bases; bases with no gene match: 3. Germline V lookup: CDR1 MNHEY, CDR2 SMNVEV (reference sequence). The CDR3 is 14 amino acids. The CDR3 nucleotides read TGTGCCAGCAGTTTATCCGGCAGGGGGTATGGCTACACCTTC. It specifies CASSLSGRGYGYTF.

V and J are TRBV28 and TRBJ2-1, with D possibly matching TRBD2 (5 bases). Germline assignment: CDR1 MDHEN and CDR2 SYDVKM. CDR3 size: 14 residues. V lost 4 bases and J 5 bases, leaving 12 bases between the germline ends. In DNA, the CDR3 is TGTGCCAGCAGTTCTCCTTGGACTGACAATGAGCAGTTCTTC. Translation gives CASSSPWTDNEQFF. Together with reference TRBV28 and TRBJ2-1, the CDR3 gives the full variable domain: DVKVTQSSRYLVKRTGEKVFLECVQDMDHENMFWYRQDPGLGLRLIYFSYDVKMKEKGDIPEGYSVSREKKERFSLILESASTNQTSMYLCASSSPWTDNEQFFGPGTRLTVL.

This chain connects TRBV5-4 to TRBJ2-4, with D possibly being TRBD2 (5 bases). The CDR3 runs 15 residues. Deletions cut 4 bases from V and 0 bases from J, with 11 bases between. Germline loops: CDR1 SGHNT, CDR2 YYREEE (reference sequence). The CDR3 protein is CASSPGSRAKNIQYF. CDR3 DNA: TGTGCCAGCAGCCCGGGATCGAGAGCCAAAAACATTCAGTACTTC.

The chain carries TRBV18 and TRBJ1-1, with 10 bases matching TRBD1. The ends lost 2 bases at V and 0 bases at J; junction bases unmatched: 15. The CDR3 has 20 amino acids. Germline V lookup: CDR1 KGHSH, CDR2 LQKENI. In DNA form, the CDR3 reads TGTGCCAGCTCACCAAAACCCCTCGAGACAGGGGGCTGGTTGAACACTGAAGCTTTCTTT. Protein: CASSPKPLETGGWLNTEAFF.

The chain links TRBV19 to TRBJ2-2; D is tentatively TRBD1 or TRBD2 (5 bases each). The ends were cut back, 8 bases at V and 0 bases at J, with 13 bases in the middle. The CDR3 length is 15 residues. Germline-derived CDR1 and CDR2 are LNHDA and SQIVND (reference sequence). The CDR3 sequence: CASGPGRSNTGELFF. In DNA, the CDR3 is TGTGCCAGTGGGCCGGGACGGTCGAACACCGGGGAGCTGTTTTTT.

This sequence joins TRBV6-6 and TRBJ1-2; tentatively, D is TRBD1 (6 bases). Germline values: CDR1 MNHNY, CDR2 SVGAGI (reference sequence). Trimming cost V 7 bases and J 1 base, with 13 bases left between them. The length of the CDR3 is 14 residues. CDR3 amino acids: CASIRTDGNYGYTF. CDR3 bases: TGTGCCAGCATCCGGACAGATGGTAACTATGGCTACACCTTC.

V gene TRBV6-1 combines with J gene TRBJ2-7; possibly TRBD1 for D (6 bases). Trimming removed 5 bases from V and 6 bases from J, with 14 bases in between. The CDR3 sequence is 13 residues long. Germline loops: CDR1 MNHNS, CDR2 SASEGT. The CDR3 here is CASSTTGRGEQYF. In DNA form, the CDR3 reads TGTGCCAGCAGTACCACAGGGAGAGGCGAGCAGTACTTC.

V gene TRBV6-1 combines with J gene TRBJ1-5; 7 bases line up with TRBD1. J was trimmed by 10 bases and V by 6 bases; bases with no gene match: 9. Germline lookup yields CDR1 MNHNS and CDR2 SASEGT. This CDR3 spans 13 amino acids. The CDR3 coding sequence is TGTGCCAGCAGAAAGACAGGGACGGGCCCCCAGCATTTT. Encoded protein: CASRKTGTGPQHF.

The table lists this clone with a count of one. This chain links TRBV5-1 with TRBJ2-5; no clear D gene. From germline, CDR1 is SGHRS and CDR2 YFSETQ. Trimming removed 2 bases at V and 0 bases at J, with 14 bases between. CDR3 size: 16 residues. DNA of the CDR3: TGCGCCAGCAGCTTACGCCCGACGGTGGACCAAGAGACCCAGTACTTC. It is translated as CASSLRPTVDQETQYF.

The chain employs TRBV2 and TRBJ2-5, with D maybe TRBD2 (5 bases). CDR1 and CDR2 (germline): SNHLY, FYNNEI. Trimming stripped 3 bases from V and 9 bases from J, with 8 bases between. There are 11 residues in the CDR3. The CDR3 DNA reads as TGTGCCAGCAGTGAGTCGGGGTCCCAGTACTTC. It is translated as CASSESGSQYF.

The chain recombines TRBV5-4 with TRBJ2-2; D call uncertain. Germline V CDR1 and CDR2: SGHNT, YYREEE (reference sequence). The CDR3 totals 14 residues. Trimming removed 0 bases at V and 4 bases at J, with 7 bases between. In DNA form, the CDR3 reads TGTGCCAGCAGCTTGGTCCCTAGCACCGGGGAGCTGTTTTTT. Translated: CASSLVPSTGELFF.

This clone showed up just once. V usage is TRBV6-6 and J usage is TRBJ1-5; 9 nucleotides line up with TRBD1. J gave up 6 bases and V 7 bases, and 13 bases lay outside the gene matches. Germline CDR1 MNHNY, CDR2 SVGAGI (reference sequence). There are 16 residues in the CDR3. The CDR3 bases are TGTGCCAGCAATTCTCCACAGGGGGCTGGGGGTCAGCCCCAGCATTTT. Its protein is CASNSPQGAGGQPQHF.

The gene calls are TRBV6-5 and TRBJ2-3; D unclear. This CDR3 region has 14 residues. Germline V lookup: CDR1 MNHEY, CDR2 SVGAGI. V lost 5 bases, J lost 2 bases, and 11 bases lay in between. The CDR3 loop reads CASSTGFITDTQYF. The CDR3 coding sequence is TGTGCCAGCAGTACGGGTTTTATCACAGATACGCAGTATTTT.

A word on this clone: The conserved phenylalanine or tryptophan is not found at the CDR3 terminus, so this likely reflects a read error. J is TRBJ1-6 and V is TRBV5-6, with TRBD1 matching over 10 bases. V was clipped by 4 bases and J by 3 bases; unmatched bases: 1. The CDR3 extends over 15 amino acids. The germline V gene has CDR1 SGHDT and CDR2 YYEEEE. The CDR3 DNA reads TGTGCCAGCAGCAGGGACAGGGGCTATAATTCACCCCTCCACCTT. Amino acid sequence: CASSRDRGYNSPLHL.